These 5 T cell receptor beta chains were sequenced from one sample in a study of blood T cell repertoires in COVID-19. Using immunoSEQ multiplex PCR, the repertoire was profiled, and TCRdb retains in-frame clones only, with some absent. The data hold hundreds of thousands of clones, with about 89% observed a single time. The sequencing sample was made of peripheral blood. These receptors came from a woman aged 55 to 70 who had recovered from COVID-19.

The gene calls are TRBV6-2 or TRBV6-3 and TRBJ2-5; the D is unclear. CDR3 length: 14 residues. Germline CDR1 and CDR2: MNHEY and SVGEGT. Trimming cost V 2 bases and J 5 bases, with 12 bases left between them. As DNA, the CDR3 is TGTGCCAGCAGTTACAGGCAGCGTGGTGAGACCCAGTACTTC. It translates to CASSYRQRGETQYF.

The chain combines TRBV27 with TRBJ1-2; tentatively, D is TRBD1 (6 bases). Per germline, CDR1 MNHEY and CDR2 SMNVEV (reference sequence). The CDR3 contains 13 residues. Trimming took 2 bases from V and 4 from J, leaving 8 bases between them. The CDR3 loop reads CASSLNRAYGYTF. The CDR3 region has the DNA TGTGCCAGCAGTTTAAACAGGGCCTATGGCTACACCTTC.

This clone was counted once. The rearrangement links TRBV5-1 to TRBJ1-2; D is undetermined. The V gene lost 2 bases and the J gene lost 8 bases, with 10 bases spanning the gap. Germline V gene data show CDR1 as SGHRS and CDR2 as YFSETQ. The CDR3 is 12 amino acids. The CDR3 coding sequence is TGCGCCAGCAGCTTTGGCCAGGTGGGCTACACCTTC. Translating gives CASSFGQVGYTF. The whole variable domain, remainder taken from reference TRBV5-1 and TRBJ1-2, is KAGVTQTPRYLIKTRGQQVTLSCSPISGHRSVSWYQQTPGQGLQFLFEYFSETQRNKGNFPGRFSGRQFSNSRSEMNVSTLELGDSALYLCASSFGQVGYTFGSGTRLTVV.

The chain links TRBV5-1 to TRBJ2-5; 9 bases line up with TRBD2. The CDR3 is made up of 14 amino acids. Germline-derived CDR1 and CDR2 are SGHRS and YFSETQ. Germline trimming cut 4 bases from V and 4 bases from J; bases unmatched to any gene: 5. CDR3 residues: CASSPGLAGETQYF. The DNA of the CDR3 is TGCGCCAGCAGCCCGGGACTAGCAGGAGAGACCCAGTACTTC.

Remarks on this clone: One junction end disagrees with the germline gene, perhaps due to a read error. J is TRBJ2-1 and V is TRBV7-7; D is possibly TRBD1 or TRBD2 (6 bases each). The CDR3 sequence is 14 residues long. Looked up from germline, CDR1 is SSHAT and CDR2 is FNYEAQ (reference sequence). The DNA for the CDR3 is TGTGCTAGCAGCTTAGGGGGGCTTCGAGATGAGCAGTTCTTC. Translated: CASSLGGLRDEQFF.